This T cell receptor beta chain derives from a study of blood T cell repertoires in COVID-19. Study details: Sources were T cells, B-cell-depleted T cells, or PBMCs; the material itself was cDNA or gDNA.

Participants, about 18 to 90 years old, spanned about two dozen US areas. Participants were placed into cohorts based on the clinical history they reported. In the authors' methods: Scientists estimated how many nucleated cells there were by amplifying reference gene primers. The assay was immunoSEQ multiplex PCR, and TCRdb's table has in-frame clones only and misses some. That table is the source of V, J and clone size, and D and trimming were worked out from the DNA. Found here are approximately 270,000 clones, over 85% of them singletons; the top ten hold about 2%. This sequence was found in a woman aged 60 to 75 who had recovered from COVID-19. The sample taken for sequencing was PBMCs or T cells enriched from blood (not recorded which).

The CDR3 here is CASSLVTADTQYF. CDR3 bases: TGCGCCAGCAGCTTGGTTACAGCAGATACGCAGTATTTT. The rearrangement joins TRBV5-1 to TRBJ2-3; no clear D. Germline V gene sequence: CDR1 SGHRS, CDR2 YFSETQ. This CDR3 comprises 13 residues. The ends were cut back, 0 bases at V and 4 bases at J, with 6 bases in the middle.